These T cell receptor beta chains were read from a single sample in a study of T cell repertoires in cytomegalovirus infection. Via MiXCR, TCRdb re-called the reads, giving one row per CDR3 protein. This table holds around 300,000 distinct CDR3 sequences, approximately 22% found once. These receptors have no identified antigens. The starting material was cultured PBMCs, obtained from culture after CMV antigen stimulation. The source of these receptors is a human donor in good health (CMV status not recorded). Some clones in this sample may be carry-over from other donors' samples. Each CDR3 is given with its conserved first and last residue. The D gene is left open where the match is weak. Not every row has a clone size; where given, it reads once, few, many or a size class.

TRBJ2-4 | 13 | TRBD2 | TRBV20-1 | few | TGCAGTGCTAGCTGGCGGGAGAAAAACATTCAGTACTTC | CSASWREKNIQYF
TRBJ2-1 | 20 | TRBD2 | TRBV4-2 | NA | TGTGCCAGCAGCCAAGACGACCGCGGGGGACTAGCGGGCTCCTACAATGAGCAGTTCTTC | CASSQDDRGGLAGSYNEQFF
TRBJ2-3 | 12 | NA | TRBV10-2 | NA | TGCGCCAGCGGACAGAGAACAGATACGCAGTATTTT | CASGQRTDTQYF
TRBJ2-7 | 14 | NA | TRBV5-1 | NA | TGCGCCAGCAGCTTGGAGGGGCGCCCCGACGAGCAGTACTTC | CASSLEGRPDEQYF
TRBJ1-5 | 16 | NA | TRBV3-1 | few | TGTGCCAGCAGCCAAGAACCCGGGGACGGCAATCAGCCCCAGCATTTT | CASSQEPGDGNQPQHF
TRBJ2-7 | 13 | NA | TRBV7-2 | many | TGTGCCAGCAGCTTAGATCGGGGAACAGGGCAGTACTTC | CASSLDRGTGQYF
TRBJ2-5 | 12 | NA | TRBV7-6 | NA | TGTGCCAGCAGCAGATACCAAGAGACCCAGTACTTC | CASSRYQETQYF
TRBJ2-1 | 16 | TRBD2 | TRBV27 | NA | TGTGCCAGCAGTGATGGGACTAGCGGGATGACAAATGAGCAGTTCTTC | CASSDGTSGMTNEQFF
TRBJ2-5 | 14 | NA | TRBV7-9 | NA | TGTGCCAGCAGCTTACCGCAGGGGGGAGAGACCCAGTACTTC | CASSLPQGGETQYF
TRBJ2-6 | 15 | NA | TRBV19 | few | TGTGCCAGTAGTATGGGATTCTCTGGGGCCAACGTCCTGACTTTC | CASSMGFSGANVLTF
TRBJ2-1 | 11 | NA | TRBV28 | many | TGTGCCACCAATACCGTTTTTGAGCAGTTCTTC | CATNTVFEQFF
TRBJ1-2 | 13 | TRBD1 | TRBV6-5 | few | TGTGCCAGCAGTTCGGGACAGGAGCATGGCTACACCTTC | CASSSGQEHGYTF
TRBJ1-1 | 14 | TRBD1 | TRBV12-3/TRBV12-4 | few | TGTGCCAGCAGTCTAAACCGGGACAGGGCCGAAGCTTTCTTT | CASSLNRDRAEAFF
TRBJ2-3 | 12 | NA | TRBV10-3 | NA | TGTGCCATCAGCCCCAGCACAGATACGCAGTATTTT | CAISPSTDTQYF
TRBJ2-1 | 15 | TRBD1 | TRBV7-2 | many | TGTGCCAGCAGCTGGGGACAGGGTGTGGGCAATGAGCAGTTCTTC | CASSWGQGVGNEQFF
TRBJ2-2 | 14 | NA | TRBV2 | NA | TGTGCCAGTGAGGGAAGGGGTAAACCCGGGGAGCTGTTTTTT | CASEGRGKPGELFF
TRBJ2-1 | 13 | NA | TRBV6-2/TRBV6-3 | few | TGTGCCAGCACTCAGAACTCCTACAATGAGCAGTTCTTC | CASTQNSYNEQFF
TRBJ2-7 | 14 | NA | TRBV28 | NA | TGTGCCAGCACCCAGGGCGGGACCCCCTTTGAGCAGTACTTC | CASTQGGTPFEQYF
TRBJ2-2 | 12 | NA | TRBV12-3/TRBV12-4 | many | TGTGCCAGCAGTTTAGGGAGCGCGGAGCTGTTTTTT | CASSLGSAELFF
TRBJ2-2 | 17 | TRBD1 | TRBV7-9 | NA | TGTGCCAGCAGCACAGGGGGGACAGGCCTGAACACCGGGGAGCTGTTTTTT | CASSTGGTGLNTGELFF
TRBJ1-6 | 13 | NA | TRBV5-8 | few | TGTGCCAGCAGCTTGGGCTATAATTCACCCCTCCACTTT | CASSLGYNSPLHF
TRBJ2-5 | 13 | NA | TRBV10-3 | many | TGTGCCATCAGTGGGGGCCGAGGAGAGACCCAGTACTTC | CAISGGRGETQYF
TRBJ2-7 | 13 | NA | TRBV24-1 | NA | TGTGCCACCAGTGATACTACAGGTATCGAGCAGTACTTC | CATSDTTGIEQYF
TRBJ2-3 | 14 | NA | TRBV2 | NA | TGTGCCAGAGGGGGGGTTTCCAACACAGATACGCAGTATTTT | CARGGVSNTDTQYF
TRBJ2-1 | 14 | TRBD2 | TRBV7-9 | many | TGTGCCAGCGACCGGGGGACTAGCGGCAATGAGCAGTTCTTC | CASDRGTSGNEQFF
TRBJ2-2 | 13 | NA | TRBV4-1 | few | TGCGCCAGCAGCCAACTAGGCGCCGGGGAGCTGTTTTTT | CASSQLGAGELFF
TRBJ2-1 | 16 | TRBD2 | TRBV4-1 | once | TGCGCCAGCAGCCCGGCCGTGCTAGCGGGAAGCGTTGAGCAGTTCTTC | CASSPAVLAGSVEQFF
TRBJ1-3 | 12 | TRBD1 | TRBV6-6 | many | TGTGCCACCATAGGGGGCGGAAACACCATATATTTT | CATIGGGNTIYF
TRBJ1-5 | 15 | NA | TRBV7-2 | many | TGTGCCAGCAGCTCCTCCGGGACAAGCTTTCAGCCCCAGCATTTT | CASSSSGTSFQPQHF
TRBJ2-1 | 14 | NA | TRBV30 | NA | TGTGCCTGGAGTGTTGGATCCGGGGTCGATGAGCAGTTCTTC | CAWSVGSGVDEQFF
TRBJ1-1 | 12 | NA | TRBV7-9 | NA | TGTGCCAGCGCGTTGGGGAACACTGAAGCTTTCTTT | CASALGNTEAFF
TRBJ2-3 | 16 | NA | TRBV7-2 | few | TGTGCCAGCAGCTTAGGTGCTAGCGAGATCACAGATACGCAGTATTTT | CASSLGASEITDTQYF
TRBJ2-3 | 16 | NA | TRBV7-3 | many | TGTGCCAGCAGCTTCACCGGAACTAGTAGGACAGATACGCAGTATTTT | CASSFTGTSRTDTQYF
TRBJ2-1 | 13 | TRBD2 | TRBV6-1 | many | TGTGCCAGCGGGAGGGCCACGTTTGATGAGCAGTTCTTC | CASGRATFDEQFF
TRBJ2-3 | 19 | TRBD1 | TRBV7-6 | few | TGTGCCAGCAGCCACAATTTCAGGGTCACAGGGGGTGGCACAGATACGCAGTATTTT | CASSHNFRVTGGGTDTQYF
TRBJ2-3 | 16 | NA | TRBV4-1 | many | TGCGCCAGCAGCCAAGTTTCCCTTGGGGACACAGATACGCAGTATTTT | CASSQVSLGDTDTQYF
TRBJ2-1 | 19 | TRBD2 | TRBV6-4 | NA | TGTGCCAGCAGTACGCCGCGCCTCGAGGTTCTAGCGGTATACAATGAGCAGTTCTTC | CASSTPRLEVLAVYNEQFF
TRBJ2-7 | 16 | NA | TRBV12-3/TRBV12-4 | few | TGTGCCAGCAGTCCCAGGACAGCCAAGTTCTCCTACGAGCAGTACTTC | CASSPRTAKFSYEQYF
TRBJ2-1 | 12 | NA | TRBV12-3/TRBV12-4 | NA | TGTGCCAGCAGTTTAGAATCGGGAAGTAGCTTCTTC | CASSLESGSSFF
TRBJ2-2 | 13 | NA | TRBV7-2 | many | TGTGCCAACAGCGCCAAGAACACCGGGGAGCTGTTTTTT | CANSAKNTGELFF
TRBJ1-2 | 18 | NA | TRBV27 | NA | TGTGCCAGCAGTTTAGGGAGGGGCCTGTTGGGTAAGAACTATGGCTACACCTTC | CASSLGRGLLGKNYGYTF
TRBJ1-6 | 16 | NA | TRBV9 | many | TGTGCCAGCAGCGATAAGTCCTCTCCGGGTAATTCACCCCTCCACTTT | CASSDKSSPGNSPLHF